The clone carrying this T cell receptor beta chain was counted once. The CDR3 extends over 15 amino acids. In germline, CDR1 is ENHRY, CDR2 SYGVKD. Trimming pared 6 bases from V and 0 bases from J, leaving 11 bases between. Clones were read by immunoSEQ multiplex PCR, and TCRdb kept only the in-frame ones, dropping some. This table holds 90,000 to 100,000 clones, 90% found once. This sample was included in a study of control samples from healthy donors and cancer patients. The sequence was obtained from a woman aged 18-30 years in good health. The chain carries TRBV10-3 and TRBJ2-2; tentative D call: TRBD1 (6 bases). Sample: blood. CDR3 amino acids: CAIRGAGANTGELFF. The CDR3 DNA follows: TGTGCCATCAGGGGGGCAGGGGCGAACACCGGGGAGCTGTTTTTT.